The clone carrying this T cell receptor (beta chain) was found many times. No antigen is known for it. The junction shows a germline mismatch at one end, possibly a read error. These data belong to a study of Graves' ophthalmopathy and Graves' hyperthyroidism. Findings and caveats of the study: Most thyroid clonotypes with frequency above 0.001 were detected in blood too.

CDR3 length: 14 residues. Investigators amplified TCR beta CDR3 regions from RNA transcripts. An initial RT-PCR round employing HTBI primers preceded a second-round multiplex PCR. Each CDR3 protein gets one entry after TCRdb re-called the multiplex PCR reads with MiXCR. This table has 200,000 to 250,000 distinct CDR3 sequences, about 22% appearing once. Additional autoimmune diseases, uncontrolled infections, pregnancy or lactation disqualified patients. The sequenced sample was peripheral blood. This sequence originates from a woman in her forties or fifties with Graves' ophthalmopathy. This chain joins TRBV12-3 or TRBV12-4 and TRBJ2-2; 10 positions match TRBD2. CDR3 sequence reads: CASSLAGAPGELFF. Written as DNA, the CDR3 is TGTGCCAGCAGTCTAGCGGGAGCCCCCGGGGAGCTGTTTTTT.